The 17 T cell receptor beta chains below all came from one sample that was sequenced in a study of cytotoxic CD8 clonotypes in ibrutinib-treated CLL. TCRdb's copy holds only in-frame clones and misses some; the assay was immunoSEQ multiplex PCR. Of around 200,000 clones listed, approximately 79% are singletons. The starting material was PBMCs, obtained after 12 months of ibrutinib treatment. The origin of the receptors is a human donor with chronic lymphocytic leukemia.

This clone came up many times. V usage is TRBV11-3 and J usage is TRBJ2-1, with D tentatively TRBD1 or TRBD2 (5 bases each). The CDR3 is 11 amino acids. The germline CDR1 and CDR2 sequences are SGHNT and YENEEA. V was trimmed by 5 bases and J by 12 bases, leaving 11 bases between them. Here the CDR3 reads CASSQRGVQFF. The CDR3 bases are TGTGCCAGCAGCCAACGGGGCGTGCAGTTCTTC. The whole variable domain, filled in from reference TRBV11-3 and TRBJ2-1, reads EAGVVQSPRYKIIEKKQPVAFWCNPISGHNTLYWYLQNLGQGPELLIRYENEEAVDDSQLPKDRFSAERLKGVDSTLKIQPAELGDSAVYLCASSQRGVQFFGPGTRLTVL.

The CDR3 nucleotides are TGTGCCATCAGTTCCGGGCCTCCGAACACTGAAGCTTTCTTT. Translating it yields CAISSGPPNTEAFF. V usage is TRBV10-3 and J usage is TRBJ1-1; D gene uncertain. V dropped 5 bases and J dropped 1 base, with 11 bases sitting between them. The CDR3 runs to 14 residues. Looked up from germline, CDR1 is ENHRY and CDR2 is SYGVKD.

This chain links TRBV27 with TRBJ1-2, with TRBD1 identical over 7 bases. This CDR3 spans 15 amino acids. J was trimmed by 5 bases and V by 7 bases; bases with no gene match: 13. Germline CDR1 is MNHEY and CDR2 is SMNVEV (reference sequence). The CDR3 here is CASTPRAGGGYGYTF. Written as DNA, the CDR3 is TGTGCCAGCACCCCCCGGGCAGGGGGTGGGTATGGCTACACCTTC.

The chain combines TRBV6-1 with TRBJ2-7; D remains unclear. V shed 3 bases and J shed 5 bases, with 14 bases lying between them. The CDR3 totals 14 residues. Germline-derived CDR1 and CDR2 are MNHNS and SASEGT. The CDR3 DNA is TGTGCCAGCAGTGAGAATGTCGTTAGCCACGAGCAGTACTTC. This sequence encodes CASSENVVSHEQYF.

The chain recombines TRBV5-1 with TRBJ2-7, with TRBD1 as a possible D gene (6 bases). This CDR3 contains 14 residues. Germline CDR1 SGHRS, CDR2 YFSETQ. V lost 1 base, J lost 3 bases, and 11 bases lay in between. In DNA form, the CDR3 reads TGCGCCAGCAGCTTGAGCGCAGGGGACTACGAGCAGTACTTC. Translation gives CASSLSAGDYEQYF.

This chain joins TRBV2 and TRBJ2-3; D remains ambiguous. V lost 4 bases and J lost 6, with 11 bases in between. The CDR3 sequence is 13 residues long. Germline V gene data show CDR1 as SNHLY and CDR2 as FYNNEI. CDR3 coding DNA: TGTGCCAGCAGTGGAGCTCCGCTGGATACGCAGTATTTT. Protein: CASSGAPLDTQYF.

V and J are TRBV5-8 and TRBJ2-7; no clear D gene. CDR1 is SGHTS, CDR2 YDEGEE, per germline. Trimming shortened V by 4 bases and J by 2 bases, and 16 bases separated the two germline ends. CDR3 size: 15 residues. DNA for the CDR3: TGTGCCAGCAGCCCCAGGAGTTCGCCCACCTACGAGCAGTACTTC. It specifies CASSPRSSPTYEQYF.

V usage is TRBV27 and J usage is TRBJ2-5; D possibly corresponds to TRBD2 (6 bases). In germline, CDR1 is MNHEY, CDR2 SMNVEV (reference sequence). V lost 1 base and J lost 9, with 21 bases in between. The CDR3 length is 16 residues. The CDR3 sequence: CASSLYTDYLRVAQYF. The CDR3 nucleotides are TGTGCCAGCAGTTTATATACGGACTATCTCCGGGTGGCCCAGTACTTC.

CDR3 protein: CASSPQGDSPLHF. CDR3 in DNA: TGTGCCAGCAGCCCACAGGGGGATTCACCCCTCCACTTT. The gene calls are TRBV7-9 and TRBJ1-6; the match to TRBD1 covers 8 bases. Germline values: CDR1 SEHNR, CDR2 FQNEAQ (reference sequence). This CDR3 region has 13 residues. The ends lost 5 bases at V and 8 bases at J; junction bases unmatched: 2.

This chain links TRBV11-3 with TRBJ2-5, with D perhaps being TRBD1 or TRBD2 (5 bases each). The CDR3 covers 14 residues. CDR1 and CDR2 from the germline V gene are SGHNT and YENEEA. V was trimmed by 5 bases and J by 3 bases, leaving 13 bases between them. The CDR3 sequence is CASSPGTQEETQYF. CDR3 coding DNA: TGTGCCAGCAGCCCCGGGACGCAGGAAGAGACCCAGTACTTC.

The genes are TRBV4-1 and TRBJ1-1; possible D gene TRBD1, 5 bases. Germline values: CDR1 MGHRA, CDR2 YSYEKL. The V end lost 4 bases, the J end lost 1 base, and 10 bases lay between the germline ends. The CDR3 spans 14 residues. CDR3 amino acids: CASSPFGGNTEAFF. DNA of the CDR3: TGCGCCAGCAGCCCCTTCGGGGGGAACACTGAAGCTTTCTTT.

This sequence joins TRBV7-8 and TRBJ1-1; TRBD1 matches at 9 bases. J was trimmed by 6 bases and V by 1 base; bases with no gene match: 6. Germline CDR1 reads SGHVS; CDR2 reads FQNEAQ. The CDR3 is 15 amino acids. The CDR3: CASSLEGQGRAEAFF. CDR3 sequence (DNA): TGTGCCAGCAGCTTAGAGGGACAGGGACGGGCTGAAGCTTTCTTT.

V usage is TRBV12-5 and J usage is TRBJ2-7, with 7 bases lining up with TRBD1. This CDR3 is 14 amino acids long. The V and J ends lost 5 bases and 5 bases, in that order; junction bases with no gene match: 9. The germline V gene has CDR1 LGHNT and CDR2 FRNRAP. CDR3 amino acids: CASGPRQGKDEQYF. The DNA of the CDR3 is TGTGCTAGTGGTCCCCGACAGGGTAAAGACGAGCAGTACTTC.

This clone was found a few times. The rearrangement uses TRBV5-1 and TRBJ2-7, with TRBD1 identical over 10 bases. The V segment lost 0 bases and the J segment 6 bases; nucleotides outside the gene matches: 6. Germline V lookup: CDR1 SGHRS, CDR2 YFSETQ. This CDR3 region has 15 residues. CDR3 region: CASSLEDRGYGEQYF. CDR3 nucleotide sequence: TGCGCCAGCAGCTTGGAGGACAGGGGGTATGGCGAGCAGTACTTC.

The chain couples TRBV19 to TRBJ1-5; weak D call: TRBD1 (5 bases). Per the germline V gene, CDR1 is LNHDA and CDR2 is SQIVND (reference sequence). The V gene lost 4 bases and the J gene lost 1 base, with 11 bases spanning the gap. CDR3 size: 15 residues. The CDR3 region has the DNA TGTGCCAGTAGTAGTGGCGACAGCAGCAATCAGCCCCAGCATTTT. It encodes CASSSGDSSNQPQHF. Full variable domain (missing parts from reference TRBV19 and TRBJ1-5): DGGITQSPKYLFRKEGQNVTLSCEQNLNHDAMYWYRQDPGQGLRLIYYSQIVNDFQKGDIAEGYSVSREKKESFPLTVTSAQKNPTAFYLCASSSGDSSNQPQHFGDGTRLSIL.

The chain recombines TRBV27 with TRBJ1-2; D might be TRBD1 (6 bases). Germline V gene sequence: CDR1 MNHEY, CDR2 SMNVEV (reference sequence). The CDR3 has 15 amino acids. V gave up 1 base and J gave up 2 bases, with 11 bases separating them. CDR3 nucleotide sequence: TGTGCCAGCAGTTTATTCCCAGGGGCCAACTATGGCTACACCTTC. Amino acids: CASSLFPGANYGYTF.

The CDR3 DNA reads as TGTGCCAGCAGCTTTCCTCCAACCGGGGGGGGATACGAGCAGTACTTC. Translating gives CASSFPPTGGGYEQYF. The chain carries TRBV7-2 and TRBJ2-7; TRBD2 matches 8 bases. Germline-derived CDR1 and CDR2 are SGHTA and FQGNSA. The CDR3 is 16 residues long. The junction had 11 bases not matched to a gene; V was cut back by 3 bases and J by 4 bases.